This is a list of T cell receptor beta chains from one sample in a study of Ad26.COV2.S vaccination and SARS-CoV-2 variants. This table comes from immunoSEQ multiplex PCR, and its TCRdb copy is limited to in-frame clones, with some not included. This table holds some 460,000 clones, 80% to 90% found once. This sample comprised peripheral blood, obtained in a trial of Ad26.COV2.S vaccine versus placebo. Receptors originate from a person between 18 and 60 years old who received the Ad26.COV2.S COVID-19 vaccine or a placebo. The CDR3 runs from the conserved cysteine through the conserved F or W. Fields, in order: V gene, clone size, J gene, D gene, CDR3 protein, CDR3 DNA. A D gene is named only where the DNA matches it firmly. Clone size is not always given. Where it is, it says once, few, many or a class for expanded clones.

>TRBV7-2|once|TRBJ2-3|TRBD2
CASSFTSGGADTQYF
TGTGCCAGCAGCTTCACTAGCGGGGGGGCGGATACGCAGTATTTT
>TRBV5-1|.|TRBJ2-3|TRBD1
CASSLAGGWTDTQYF
TGCGCCAGCAGCTTAGCAGGGGGTTGGACAGATACGCAGTATTTT
>TRBV11-2|.|TRBJ1-1|TRBD1
CASSSRDRASAFF
TGTGCCAGCAGCTCCCGGGACAGGGCCTCAGCTTTCTTT
>TRBV5-4|.|TRBJ1-1|.
CASSTRRVVNTEAFF
TGTGCCAGCAGCACGAGGAGGGTAGTGAACACTGAAGCTTTCTTT
>TRBV5-4|.|TRBJ2-5|TRBD2
CASSKGLAETQYF
TGTGCCAGCAGCAAAGGACTAGCCGAGACCCAGTACTTC
>TRBV27|.|TRBJ2-7|.
CASRGGRGVMLEQYF
TGTGCCAGCAGGGGAGGACGGGGAGTAATGTTGGAGCAGTACTTC
>TRBV9|.|TRBJ2-1|.
CASSGGDNEQFF
TGTGCCAGCAGCGGAGGGGACAATGAGCAGTTCTTC
>TRBV5-6|.|TRBJ2-5|.
CASSGGGGRQETQYF
TGTGCCAGCAGCGGAGGAGGGGGGCGCCAAGAGACCCAGTACTTC
>TRBV7-2|.|TRBJ2-1|TRBD2
CASSLWLAGGLYNEQFF
TGTGCCAGCAGCTTATGGTTAGCGGGTGGACTTTACAATGAGCAGTTCTTC
>TRBV20-1|.|TRBJ1-1|.
CSASRVKGDPTEAFF
TGCAGTGCTAGTAGGGTTAAGGGGGATCCCACTGAAGCTTTCTTT
>TRBV20-1|.|TRBJ1-6|.
CSASRTGVGSPLHF
TGCAGTGCTAGTCGAACGGGGGTCGGCTCACCCCTCCACTTT
>TRBV5-1|.|TRBJ2-1|.
CASSLGLNEQFF
TGCGCCAGCAGCTTGGGATTGAATGAGCAGTTCTTC
>TRBV7-9|.|TRBJ2-2|.
CASSSIGELFF
TGTGCCAGCAGCTCCATCGGGGAGCTGTTTTTT
>TRBV28|.|TRBJ1-5|.
CASSPLSQGVGKQPQHF
TGTGCCAGCAGTCCACTCTCACAGGGAGTTGGGAAACAGCCCCAGCATTTT
>TRBV7-2|.|TRBJ2-3|TRBD2
CASSLGLAGGDTQYF
TGTGCCAGCAGCTTAGGGCTAGCGGGGGGAGATACGCAGTATTTT
>TRBV7-9|once|TRBJ1-3|.
CASSWPTAGLSGNTIYF
TGTGCCAGCAGCTGGCCTACGGCAGGACTCTCTGGAAACACCATATATTTT
>TRBV6-5|.|TRBJ2-7|TRBD1
CASSPQQGRYEQYF
TGTGCCAGCAGTCCCCAACAGGGGCGTTACGAGCAGTACTTC
>TRBV28|.|TRBJ2-7|TRBD2
CVSGSARDEQYF
TGTGTTAGCGGGAGCGCAAGGGACGAGCAGTACTTC
>TRBV15|.|TRBJ2-5|.
CATSRGGAEETQYF
TGTGCCACCAGCAGAGGAGGGGCGGAAGAGACCCAGTACTTC
>TRBV27|.|TRBJ2-3|.
CASSFARTDTQYF
TGTGCCAGCAGTTTTGCGCGCACAGATACGCAGTATTTT
>TRBV14|.|TRBJ1-1|.
CASSQDLGEVNTEAFF
TGTGCCAGCAGCCAAGATCTCGGGGAGGTAAACACTGAAGCTTTCTTT
>TRBV5-4|.|TRBJ2-7|TRBD1
CASSRGQGISYEQYF
TGTGCCAGCAGTCGCGGACAGGGCATCTCCTACGAGCAGTACTTC
>TRBV7-3|once|TRBJ2-7|TRBD2
CASSPSGLAGGTQPPYEQYF
TGTGCCAGCAGCCCCTCCGGGCTAGCGGGGGGTACTCAACCTCCCTACGAGCAGTACTTC
>TRBV9|.|TRBJ2-1|.
CASRRDPSYNEQFF
TGTGCCAGCAGACGGGACCCCTCCTACAATGAGCAGTTCTTC
>TRBV7-9|.|TRBJ2-2|.
CASSLVQSTGELFF
TGTGCCAGCAGCTTAGTCCAAAGCACCGGGGAGCTGTTTTTT
>TRBV29-1|.|TRBJ2-7|.
CSVEGGYEQYF
TGCAGCGTTGAAGGCGGCTACGAGCAGTACTTC
>TRBV5-5|.|TRBJ2-3|.
CASRTSGTFTPDTQYF
TGTGCCAGCAGGACTTCCGGGACATTTACGCCAGATACGCAGTATTTT
>TRBV18|few|TRBJ1-1|.
CASSRDTMNTEAFF
TGTGCCAGCTCACGGGACACCATGAACACTGAAGCTTTCTTT
>TRBV5-5|.|TRBJ2-7|.
CASSLGERYEQYF
TGTGCCAGCAGCTTGGGGGAACGTTACGAGCAGTACTTC
>TRBV7-3|.|TRBJ2-1|TRBD2
CASSSGLAGYNEQFF
TGTGCCAGCAGCTCGGGACTAGCGGGGTACAATGAGCAGTTCTTC
>TRBV15|.|TRBJ1-1|TRBD1
CATSSKTGPGTEAFF
TGTGCCACCAGCTCCAAGACAGGGCCGGGCACTGAAGCTTTCTTT
>TRBV27|once|TRBJ2-1|TRBD1
CASWDSTYNEQFF
TGTGCCAGTTGGGACAGTACCTACAATGAGCAGTTCTTC
>TRBV4-2|.|TRBJ2-2|TRBD2
CASSQYTGTSGGNTGELFF
TGTGCCAGCAGCCAATACACCGGGACTAGCGGGGGTAACACCGGGGAGCTGTTTTTT
>TRBV30|.|TRBJ1-2|TRBD1
CAWSWTGGNYGYTF
TGTGCCTGGAGTTGGACAGGGGGCAACTATGGCTACACCTTC
>TRBV7-9|.|TRBJ2-1|TRBD2
CASSLIAGTSGFSYNEQFF
TGTGCCAGCAGCTTAATCGCCGGGACTAGCGGGTTTTCCTACAATGAGCAGTTCTTC
>TRBV18|.|TRBJ1-1|TRBD1
CASSRDRSTEAFF
TGTGCCAGCTCACGGGACAGGAGCACTGAAGCTTTCTTT
>TRBV30|.|TRBJ2-2|.
CAWKKQGGTGELFF
TGTGCCTGGAAGAAACAGGGGGGGACCGGGGAGCTGTTTTTT
>TRBV2|.|TRBJ1-1|.
CARQGLVFGTEAFF
TGTGCCAGACAGGGTTTGGTTTTTGGCACTGAAGCTTTCTTT
>TRBV7-2|.|TRBJ2-5|.
CASSSAQGRSETQYF
TGTGCCAGCAGCTCGGCACAGGGTCGGTCAGAGACCCAGTACTTC
>TRBV6-5|.|TRBJ2-7|TRBD1
CASIKDRLAVYEQYF
TGTGCCAGCATTAAGGACAGGCTCGCGGTCTACGAGCAGTACTTC